This TCR beta chain was captured by sequencing in a study of blood T cell repertoires in COVID-19. About the study: Both acute and convalescent COVID-19 samples were obtained from the United States, Italy and Spain. T cells, B-cell-depleted T cells, or PBMCs supplied cDNA or gDNA.

In Seattle, patients joined the study during active infection and were tracked longitudinally. Source study methods: Estimation of nucleated cell counts was performed using reference gene primer amplification. Sequencing was performed with immunoSEQ multiplex PCR; in TCRdb, only in-frame clones are kept and a portion is missing. D and trimming come from the DNA, and the V and J calls and clone size come from that table. The data hold 200,000 to 250,000 clones, with roughly four fifths observed a single time. Sequencing was carried out using peripheral blood. This clonotype was obtained from a woman at least 80 years old with COVID-19, enrolled during active disease.

CDR3: CASSRKADLSSILTEAFF. CDR3 coding DNA: TGTGCCAGCTCTCGAAAGGCGGACTTGAGTTCTATTCTCACTGAAGCTTTCTTT. The chain has TRBV7-3 and TRBJ1-1; D call uncertain. With 8 bases removed from V and 4 bases from J, the gap between germline ends came to 29 bases. CDR1 and CDR2 (germline): SGHTA, FQGTGA. The CDR3 covers 18 residues.